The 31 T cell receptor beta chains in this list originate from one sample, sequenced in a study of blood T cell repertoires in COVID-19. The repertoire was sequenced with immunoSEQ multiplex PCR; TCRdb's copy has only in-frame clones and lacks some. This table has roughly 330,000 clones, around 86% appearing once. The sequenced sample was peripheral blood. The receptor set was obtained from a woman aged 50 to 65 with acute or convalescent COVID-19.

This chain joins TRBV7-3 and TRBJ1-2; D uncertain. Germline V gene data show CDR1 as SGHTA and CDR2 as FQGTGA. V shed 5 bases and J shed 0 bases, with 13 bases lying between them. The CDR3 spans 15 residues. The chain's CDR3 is CASSPSGLSNYGYTF. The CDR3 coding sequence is TGTGCCAGCAGCCCCTCCGGACTGTCTAACTATGGCTACACCTTC.

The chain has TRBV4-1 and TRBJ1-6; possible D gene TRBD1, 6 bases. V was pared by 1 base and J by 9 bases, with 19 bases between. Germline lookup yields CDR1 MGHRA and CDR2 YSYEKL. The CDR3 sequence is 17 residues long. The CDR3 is CASSQGGGRLDTSPLHF. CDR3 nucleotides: TGCGCCAGCAGCCAAGGCGGGGGGCGCTTGGATACTTCACCCCTCCACTTT.

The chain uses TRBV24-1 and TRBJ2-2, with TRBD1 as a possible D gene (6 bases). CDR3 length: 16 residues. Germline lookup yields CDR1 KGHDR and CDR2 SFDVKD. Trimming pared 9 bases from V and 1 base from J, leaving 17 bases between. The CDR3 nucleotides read TGTGCCACCGAAGACACTACAGGGAGGAACACCGGGGAGCTGTTTTTT. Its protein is CATEDTTGRNTGELFF.

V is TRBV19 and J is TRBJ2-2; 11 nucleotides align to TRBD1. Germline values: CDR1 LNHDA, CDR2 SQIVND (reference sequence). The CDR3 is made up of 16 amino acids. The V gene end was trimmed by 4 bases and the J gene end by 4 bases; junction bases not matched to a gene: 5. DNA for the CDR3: TGTGCCAGTAGTAGAGGACAGGGGGCGGGCACCGGGGAGCTGTTTTTT. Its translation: CASSRGQGAGTGELFF.

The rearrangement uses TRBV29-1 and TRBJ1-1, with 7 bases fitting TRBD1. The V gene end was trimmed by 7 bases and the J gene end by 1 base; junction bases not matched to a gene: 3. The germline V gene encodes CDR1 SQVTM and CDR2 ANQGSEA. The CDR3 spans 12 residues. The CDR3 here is CSAGQENTEAFF. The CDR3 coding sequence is TGCAGCGCTGGACAGGAGAACACTGAAGCTTTCTTT.

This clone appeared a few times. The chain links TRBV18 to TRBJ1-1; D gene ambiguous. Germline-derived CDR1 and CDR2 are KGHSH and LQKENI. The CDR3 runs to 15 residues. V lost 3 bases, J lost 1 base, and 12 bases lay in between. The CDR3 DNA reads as TGTGCCAGCTCACCGCTGGGCCCGCAGAACACTGAAGCTTTCTTT. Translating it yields CASSPLGPQNTEAFF.

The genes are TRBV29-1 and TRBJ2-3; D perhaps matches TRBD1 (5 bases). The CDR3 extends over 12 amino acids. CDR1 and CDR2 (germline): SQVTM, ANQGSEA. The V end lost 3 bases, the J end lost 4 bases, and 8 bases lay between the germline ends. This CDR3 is CSVDLGADTQYF. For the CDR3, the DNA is TGCAGCGTTGACTTAGGGGCAGATACGCAGTATTTT.

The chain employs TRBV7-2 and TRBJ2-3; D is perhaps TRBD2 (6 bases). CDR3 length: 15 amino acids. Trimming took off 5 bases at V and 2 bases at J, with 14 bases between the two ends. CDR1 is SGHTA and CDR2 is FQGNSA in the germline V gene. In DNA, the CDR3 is TGTGCCAGCAGCCCGGGGGAACTACTCACAGATACGCAGTATTTT. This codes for CASSPGELLTDTQYF.

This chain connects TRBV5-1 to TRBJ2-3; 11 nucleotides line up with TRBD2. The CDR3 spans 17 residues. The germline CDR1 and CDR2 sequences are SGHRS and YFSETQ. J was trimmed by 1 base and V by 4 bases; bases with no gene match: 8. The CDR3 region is CASSGVIAGGGTDTQYF. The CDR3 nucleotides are TGCGCCAGCAGCGGGGTGATAGCGGGAGGGGGCACAGATACGCAGTATTTT.

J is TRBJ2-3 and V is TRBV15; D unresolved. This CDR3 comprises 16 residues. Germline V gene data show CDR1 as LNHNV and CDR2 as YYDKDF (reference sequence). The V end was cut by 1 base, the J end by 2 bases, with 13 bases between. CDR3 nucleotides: TGTGCCACCAGCAGAGCACAGACCTTGTACACAGATACGCAGTATTTT. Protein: CATSRAQTLYTDTQYF.

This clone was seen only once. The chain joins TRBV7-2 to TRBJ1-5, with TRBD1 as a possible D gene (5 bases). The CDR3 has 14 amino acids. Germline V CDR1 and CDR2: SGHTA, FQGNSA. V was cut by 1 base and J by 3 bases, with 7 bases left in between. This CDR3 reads CASSLVRDNQPQHF. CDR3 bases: TGTGCCAGCAGCTTAGTCAGGGACAATCAGCCCCAGCATTTT.

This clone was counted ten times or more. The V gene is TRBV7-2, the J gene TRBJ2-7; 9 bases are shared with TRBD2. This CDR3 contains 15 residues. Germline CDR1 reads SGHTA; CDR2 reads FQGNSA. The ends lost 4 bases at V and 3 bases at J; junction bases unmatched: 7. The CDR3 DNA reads TGTGCCAGCAGCTCCAGGACTAGCGTCTACTACGAGCAGTACTTC. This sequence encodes CASSSRTSVYYEQYF.

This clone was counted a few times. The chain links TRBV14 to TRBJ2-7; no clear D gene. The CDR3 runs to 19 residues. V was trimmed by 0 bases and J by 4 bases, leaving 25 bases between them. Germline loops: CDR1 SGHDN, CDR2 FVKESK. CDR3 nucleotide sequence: TGTGCCAGCAGCCAAGATTCCCTCCTCAGCTACGTCAAGAGGTACGAGCAGTACTTC. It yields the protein CASSQDSLLSYVKRYEQYF.

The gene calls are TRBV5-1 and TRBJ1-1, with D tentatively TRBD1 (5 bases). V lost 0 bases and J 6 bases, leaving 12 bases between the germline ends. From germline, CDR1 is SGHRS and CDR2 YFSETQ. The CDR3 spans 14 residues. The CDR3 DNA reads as TGCGCCAGCAGCTTGGAACAGGTTTGGGCTGAAGCTTTCTTT. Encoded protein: CASSLEQVWAEAFF.

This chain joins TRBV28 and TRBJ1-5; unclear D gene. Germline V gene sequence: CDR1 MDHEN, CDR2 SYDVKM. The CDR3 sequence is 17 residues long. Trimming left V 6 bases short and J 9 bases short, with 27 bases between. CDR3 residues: CASSYNLEASEHRPQHF. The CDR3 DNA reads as TGTGCCAGCAGCTATAACCTGGAGGCCAGCGAGCATCGGCCCCAGCATTTT.

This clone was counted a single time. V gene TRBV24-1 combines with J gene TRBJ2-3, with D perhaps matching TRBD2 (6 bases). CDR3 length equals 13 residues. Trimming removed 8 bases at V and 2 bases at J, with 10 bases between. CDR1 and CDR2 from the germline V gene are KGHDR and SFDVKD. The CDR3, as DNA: TGTGCCACCATGAGGGACTTCACAGATACGCAGTATTTT. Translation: CATMRDFTDTQYF.

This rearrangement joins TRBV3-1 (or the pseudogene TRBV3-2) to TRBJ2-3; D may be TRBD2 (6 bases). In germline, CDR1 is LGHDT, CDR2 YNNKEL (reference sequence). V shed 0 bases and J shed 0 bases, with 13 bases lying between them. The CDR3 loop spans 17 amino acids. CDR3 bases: TGTGCCAGCAGCCAAGAATCGGCGGGGCCCAGCACAGATACGCAGTATTTT. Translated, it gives CASSQESAGPSTDTQYF.

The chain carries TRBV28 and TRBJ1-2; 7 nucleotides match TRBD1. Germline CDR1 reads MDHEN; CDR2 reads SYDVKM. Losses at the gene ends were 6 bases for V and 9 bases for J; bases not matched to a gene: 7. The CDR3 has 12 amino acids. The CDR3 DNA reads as TGTGCCAGCAGCCGGACAGGCGAGAGCTACACCTTC. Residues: CASSRTGESYTF.

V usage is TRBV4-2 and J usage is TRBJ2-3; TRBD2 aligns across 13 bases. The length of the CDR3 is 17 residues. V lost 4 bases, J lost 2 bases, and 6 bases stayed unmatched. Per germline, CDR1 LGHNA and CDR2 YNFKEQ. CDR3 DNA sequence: TGTGCCAGCAGCCTCAGAGGACTAGCGGGAGACACAGATACGCAGTATTTT. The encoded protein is CASSLRGLAGDTDTQYF.

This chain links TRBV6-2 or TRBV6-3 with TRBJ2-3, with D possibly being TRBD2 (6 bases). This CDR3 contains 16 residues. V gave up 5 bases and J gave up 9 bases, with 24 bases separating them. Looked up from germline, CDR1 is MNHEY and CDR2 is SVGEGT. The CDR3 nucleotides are TGTGCCAGCAGTCAACGCCTAGCGCCGAATCTGGGGACGCAGTATTTT. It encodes CASSQRLAPNLGTQYF.

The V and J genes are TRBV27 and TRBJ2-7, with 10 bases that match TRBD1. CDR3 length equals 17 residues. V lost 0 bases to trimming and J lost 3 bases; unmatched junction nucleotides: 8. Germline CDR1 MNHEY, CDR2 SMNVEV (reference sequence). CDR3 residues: CASSLSLRRDRGYEQYF. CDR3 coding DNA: TGTGCCAGCAGTTTATCTCTCCGCAGGGACAGGGGCTACGAGCAGTACTTC.

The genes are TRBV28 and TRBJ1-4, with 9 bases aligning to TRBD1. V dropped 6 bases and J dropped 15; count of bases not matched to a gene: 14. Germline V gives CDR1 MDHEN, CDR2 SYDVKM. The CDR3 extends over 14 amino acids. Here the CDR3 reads CASRTTGGLTNMFF. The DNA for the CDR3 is TGTGCCAGCAGAACTACAGGGGGCCTTACTAACATGTTTTTT.

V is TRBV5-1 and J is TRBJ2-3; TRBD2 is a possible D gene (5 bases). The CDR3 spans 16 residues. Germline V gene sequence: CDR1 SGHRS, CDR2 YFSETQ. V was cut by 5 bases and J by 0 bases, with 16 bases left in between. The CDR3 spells CASRSFSGTSTDTQYF. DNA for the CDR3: TGCGCCAGCAGGAGCTTTTCGGGAACTAGCACAGATACGCAGTATTTT.

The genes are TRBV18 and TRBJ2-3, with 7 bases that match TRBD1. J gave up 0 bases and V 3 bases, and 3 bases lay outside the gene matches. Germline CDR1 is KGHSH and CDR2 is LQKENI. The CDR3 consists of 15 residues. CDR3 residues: CASSPLQGSTDTQYF. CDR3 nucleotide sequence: TGTGCCAGCTCACCGTTACAGGGGAGCACAGATACGCAGTATTTT. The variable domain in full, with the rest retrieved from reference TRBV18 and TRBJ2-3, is NAGVMQNPRHLVRRRGQEARLRCSPMKGHSHVYWYRQLPEEGLKFMVYLQKENIIDESGMPKERFSAEFPKEGPSILRIQQVVRGDSAAYFCASSPLQGSTDTQYFGPGTRLTVL.

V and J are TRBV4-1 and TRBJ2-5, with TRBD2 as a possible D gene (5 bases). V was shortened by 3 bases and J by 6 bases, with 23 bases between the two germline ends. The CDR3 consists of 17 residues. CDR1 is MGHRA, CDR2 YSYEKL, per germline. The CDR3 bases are TGCGCCAGCAGCCAGCCTCCCGGTACTAGAGAGCGGCAGACCCAGTACTTC. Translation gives CASSQPPGTRERQTQYF.

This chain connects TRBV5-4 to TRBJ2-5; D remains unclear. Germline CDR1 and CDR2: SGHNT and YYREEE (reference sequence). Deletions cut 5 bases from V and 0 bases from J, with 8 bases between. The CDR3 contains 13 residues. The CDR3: CASSRRDQETQYF. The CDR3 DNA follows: TGTGCCAGCAGTCGACGGGACCAAGAGACCCAGTACTTC.

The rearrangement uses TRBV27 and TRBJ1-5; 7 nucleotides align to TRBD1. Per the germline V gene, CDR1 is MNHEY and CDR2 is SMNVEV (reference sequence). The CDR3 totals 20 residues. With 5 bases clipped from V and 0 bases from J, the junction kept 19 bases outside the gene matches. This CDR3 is CASSIETGTDQVYSNQPQHF. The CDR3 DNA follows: TGTGCCAGCAGTATCGAGACCGGGACAGACCAGGTGTATAGCAATCAGCCCCAGCATTTT.

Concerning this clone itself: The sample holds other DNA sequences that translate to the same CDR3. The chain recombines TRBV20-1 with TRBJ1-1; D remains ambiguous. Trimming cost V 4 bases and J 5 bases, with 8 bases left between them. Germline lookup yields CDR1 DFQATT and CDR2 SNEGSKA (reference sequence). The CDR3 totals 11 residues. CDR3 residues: CSATGRTEAFF. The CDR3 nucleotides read TGCAGTGCTACCGGTAGAACTGAAGCTTTCTTT.

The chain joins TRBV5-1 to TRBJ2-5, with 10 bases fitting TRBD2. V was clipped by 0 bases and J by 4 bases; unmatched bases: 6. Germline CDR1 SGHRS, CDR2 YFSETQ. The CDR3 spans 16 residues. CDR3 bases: TGCGCCAGCAGCTTGGGGACTAGCGGTTTCCCAGAGACCCAGTACTTC. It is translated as CASSLGTSGFPETQYF.

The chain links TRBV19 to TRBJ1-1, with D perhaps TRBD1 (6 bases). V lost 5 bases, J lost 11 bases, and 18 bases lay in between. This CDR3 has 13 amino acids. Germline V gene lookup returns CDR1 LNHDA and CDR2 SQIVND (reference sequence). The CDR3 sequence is CASSPGHLQSAFF. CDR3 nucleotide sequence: TGTGCCAGTAGTCCGGGACATCTACAATCGGCTTTCTTT.

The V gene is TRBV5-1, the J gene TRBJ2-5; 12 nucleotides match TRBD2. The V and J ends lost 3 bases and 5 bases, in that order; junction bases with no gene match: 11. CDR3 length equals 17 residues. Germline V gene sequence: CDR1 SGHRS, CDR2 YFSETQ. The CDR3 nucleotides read TGCGCCAGCAGCTCCCGCAGATCTAGCGGGAGGGCTGAGACCCAGTACTTC. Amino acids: CASSSRRSSGRAETQYF.